One TCR beta chain is described in this entry. Its cognate antigen is unknown. These data belong to a study of Ad26.COV2.S vaccination and SARS-CoV-2 variants. Overall study context: The study gave Ad26.COV2.S intramuscularly, once or twice 56 days apart. Study observations and caveats: The TCR breadth and depth analyses may have understated or missed part of the total T cell responses.

Treatment here: 19 received Ad26.COV2.S at low or high dose, single or two shots; a few received placebo; per-sample allocation not given. Specimens were obtained on day 63 following the first vaccine or placebo injection. The assay was immunoSEQ multiplex PCR, and TCRdb's table has in-frame clones only and misses some. Of a few hundred thousand clones detected, approximately 89% appear once; the ten largest clones hold around 3.5%. The CDR3 loop spans 14 amino acids. CDR1 is SNHLY and CDR2 is FYNNEI in the germline V gene. V was clipped by 5 bases and J by 4 bases; unmatched bases: 6. The chain employs TRBV2 and TRBJ2-5; 8 bases line up with TRBD2. This TCR was recovered from a person aged 18 to 59 who received the Ad26.COV2.S COVID-19 vaccine or a placebo. The sequences come from peripheral blood, collected in a trial of Ad26.COV2.S vaccine versus placebo. Here the CDR3 DNA reads TGTGCCAGCAGTTCCGGGACTAGGTCAGAGACCCAGTACTTC. Protein: CASSSGTRSETQYF. Full variable domain (outside the CDR3, taken from reference TRBV2 and TRBJ2-5): EPEVTQTPSHQVTQMGQEVILRCVPISNHLYFYWYRQILGQKVEFLVSFYNNEISEKSEIFDDQFSVERPDGSNFTLKIRSTKLEDSAMYFCASSSGTRSETQYFGPGTRLLVL.